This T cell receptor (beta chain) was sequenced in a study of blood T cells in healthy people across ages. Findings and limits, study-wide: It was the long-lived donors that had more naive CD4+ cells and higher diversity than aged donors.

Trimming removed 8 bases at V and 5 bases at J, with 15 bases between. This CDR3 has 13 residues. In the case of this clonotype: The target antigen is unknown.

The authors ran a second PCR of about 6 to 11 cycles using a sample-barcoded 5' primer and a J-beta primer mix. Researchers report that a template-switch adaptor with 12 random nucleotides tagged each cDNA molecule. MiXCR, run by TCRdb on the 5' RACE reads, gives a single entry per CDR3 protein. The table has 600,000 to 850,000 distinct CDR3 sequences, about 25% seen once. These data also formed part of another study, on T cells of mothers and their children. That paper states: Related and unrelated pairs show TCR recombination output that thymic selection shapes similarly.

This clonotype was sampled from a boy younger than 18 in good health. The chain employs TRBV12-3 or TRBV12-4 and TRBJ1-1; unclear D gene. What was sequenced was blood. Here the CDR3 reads CASDLPARTEAFF. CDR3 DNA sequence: TGTGCCAGCGACCTCCCCGCCCGAACTGAAGCTTTCTTT.